The clone carrying this T cell receptor beta chain was seen more than once but under ten times. The antigen is undetermined. A multiplex PCR was run with 60 Vbeta primers and 13 Jbeta primers. TCRdb's copy holds only in-frame clones and misses some; the assay was immunoSEQ multiplex PCR. The data contain about 180,000 clones, more than 60% of them singletons. J gave up 9 bases and V 1 base, and 5 bases lay outside the gene matches. The germline V gene has CDR1 SGHTA and CDR2 FQGNSA. The CDR3 has 14 amino acids. The record originates from a study of cytomegalovirus exposure and HLA in healthy donors. Study-level points and caveats: Under in vitro conditions, a few CMV-associated chains were confirmed as specific for CMV antigens. It was likely that a cluster of highly shared sequence variants was a sequencing artifact. The only immune exposure information that was available was CMV serostatus. An analysis that was carried out later associated 16,951 TCR beta sequences with HLA alleles at 0.05 false discovery rate.

The rearrangement links TRBV7-2 to TRBJ2-3; 9 bases fit TRBD1. The sample taken for sequencing was PBMCs. This receptor was identified in a man between 18 and 35 years old in good health and CMV-seronegative. CDR3 amino acids: CASSLDGQGSTQYF. DNA for the CDR3: TGTGCCAGCAGCTTAGACGGACAGGGGTCCACGCAGTATTTT. Looking up the rest from reference TRBV7-2 and TRBJ2-3 gives the full variable domain: GAGVSQSPSNKVTEKGKDVELRCDPISGHTALYWYRQSLGQGLEFLIYFQGNSAPDKSGLPSDRFSAERTGGSVSTLTIQRTQQEDSAVYLCASSLDGQGSTQYFGPGTRLTVL.